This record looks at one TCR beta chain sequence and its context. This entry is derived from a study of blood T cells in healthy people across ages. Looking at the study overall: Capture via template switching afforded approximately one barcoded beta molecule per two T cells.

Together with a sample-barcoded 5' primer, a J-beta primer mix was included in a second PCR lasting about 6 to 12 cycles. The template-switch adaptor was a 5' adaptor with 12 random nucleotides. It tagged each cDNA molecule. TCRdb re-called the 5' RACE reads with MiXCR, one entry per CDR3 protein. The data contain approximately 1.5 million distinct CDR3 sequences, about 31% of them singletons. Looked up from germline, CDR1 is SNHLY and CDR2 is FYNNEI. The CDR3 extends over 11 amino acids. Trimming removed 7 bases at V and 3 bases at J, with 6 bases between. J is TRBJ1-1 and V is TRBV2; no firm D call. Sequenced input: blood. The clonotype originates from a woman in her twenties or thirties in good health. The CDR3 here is CASTPYTEAFF. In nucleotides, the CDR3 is TGTGCCAGCACACCCTACACTGAAGCTTTCTTT.